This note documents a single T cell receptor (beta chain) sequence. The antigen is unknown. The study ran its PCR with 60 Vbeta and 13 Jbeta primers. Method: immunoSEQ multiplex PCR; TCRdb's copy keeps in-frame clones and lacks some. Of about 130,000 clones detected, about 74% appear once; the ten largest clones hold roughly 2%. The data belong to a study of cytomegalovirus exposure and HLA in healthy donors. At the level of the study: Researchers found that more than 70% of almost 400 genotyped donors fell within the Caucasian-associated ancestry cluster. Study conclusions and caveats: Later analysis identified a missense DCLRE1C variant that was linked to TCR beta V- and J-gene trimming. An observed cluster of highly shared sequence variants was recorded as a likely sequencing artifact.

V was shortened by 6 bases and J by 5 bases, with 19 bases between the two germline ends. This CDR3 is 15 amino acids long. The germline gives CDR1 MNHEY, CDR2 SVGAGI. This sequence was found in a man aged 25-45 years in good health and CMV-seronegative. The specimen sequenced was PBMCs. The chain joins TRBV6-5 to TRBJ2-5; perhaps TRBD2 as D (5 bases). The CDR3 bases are TGTGCCAGCAGCCTACGACTAACGCGCGGGGAGACCCAGTACTTC. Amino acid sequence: CASSLRLTRGETQYF.